This T cell receptor (beta chain) was found in a study of T cell responses to AZD1222 COVID-19 vaccine. About the research overall: Pooled samples include second doses given at about 4 or 12 weeks.

CDR3 length: 15 amino acids. CDR1 and CDR2 from the germline V gene are LGHDT and YNNKEL (reference sequence). Trimming shortened V by 2 bases and J by 6 bases, and 11 bases separated the two germline ends. Study results and limitations: None of the repertoires were sampled until the peak T cell response had passed. Mapped onto spike, vaccine-associated CD4 TCRs spanned it and were dominant at 160-218 and 743-854.

Comment on this clone: Its antigen is not known.

The assay was immunoSEQ multiplex PCR, and TCRdb's table has in-frame clones only and misses some. The data hold 100,000 or so clones, with 86% observed a single time. V usage is TRBV3-1 (or the pseudogene TRBV3-2) and J usage is TRBJ1-6; D may be TRBD1 (5 bases). This sample comprised peripheral blood, obtained on day 0 of AZD1222 vaccination. The sequence was collected from an adult in good health. This CDR3 reads CASSQPPGGNSPLHF. The CDR3 DNA is TGTGCCAGCAGCCAACCCCCGGGGGGTAATTCACCCCTCCACTTT.